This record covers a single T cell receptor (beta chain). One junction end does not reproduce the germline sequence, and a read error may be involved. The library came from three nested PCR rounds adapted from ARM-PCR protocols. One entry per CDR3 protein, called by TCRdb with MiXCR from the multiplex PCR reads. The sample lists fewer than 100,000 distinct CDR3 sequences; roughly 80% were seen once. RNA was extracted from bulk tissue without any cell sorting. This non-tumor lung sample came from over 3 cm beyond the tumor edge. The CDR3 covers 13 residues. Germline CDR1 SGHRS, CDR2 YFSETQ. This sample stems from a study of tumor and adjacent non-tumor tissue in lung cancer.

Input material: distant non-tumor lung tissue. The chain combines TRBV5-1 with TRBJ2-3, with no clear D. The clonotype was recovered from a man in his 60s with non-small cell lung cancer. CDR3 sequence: CASSPRISDTQYF. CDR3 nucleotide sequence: TGCGCCAGCAGCCCGAGGATCTCAGACACGCAGTATTTT.